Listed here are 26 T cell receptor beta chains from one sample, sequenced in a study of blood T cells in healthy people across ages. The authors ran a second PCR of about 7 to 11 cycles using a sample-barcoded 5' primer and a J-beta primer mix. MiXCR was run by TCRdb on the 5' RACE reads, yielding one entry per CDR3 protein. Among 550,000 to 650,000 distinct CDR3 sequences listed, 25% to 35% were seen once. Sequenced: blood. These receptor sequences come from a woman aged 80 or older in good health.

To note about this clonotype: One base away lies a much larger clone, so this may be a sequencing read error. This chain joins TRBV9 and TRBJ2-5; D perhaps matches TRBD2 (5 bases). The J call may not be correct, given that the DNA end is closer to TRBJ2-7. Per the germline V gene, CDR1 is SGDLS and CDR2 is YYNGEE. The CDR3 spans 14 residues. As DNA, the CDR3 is TGTGCCAGCAGCGTAGTTCCTAGCCTTAGCGAGCAGTACTTC. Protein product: CASSVVPSLSEQYF.

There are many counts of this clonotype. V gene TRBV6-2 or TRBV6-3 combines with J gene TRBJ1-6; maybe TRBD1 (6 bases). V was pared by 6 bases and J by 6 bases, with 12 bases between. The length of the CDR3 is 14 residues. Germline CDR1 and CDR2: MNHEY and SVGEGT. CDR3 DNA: TGTGCCAGCAGAACCGACAGGAGTAATTCACCCCTCCACTTT. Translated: CASRTDRSNSPLHF.

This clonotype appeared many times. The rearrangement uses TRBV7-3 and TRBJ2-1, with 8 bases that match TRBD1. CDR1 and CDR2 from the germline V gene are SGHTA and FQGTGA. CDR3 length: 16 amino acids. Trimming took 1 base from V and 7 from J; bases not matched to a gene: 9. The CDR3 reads CASSLNRVRGLNEQFF. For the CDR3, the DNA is TGTGCCAGCAGCTTAAATCGCGTCAGGGGGCTTAATGAGCAGTTCTTC.

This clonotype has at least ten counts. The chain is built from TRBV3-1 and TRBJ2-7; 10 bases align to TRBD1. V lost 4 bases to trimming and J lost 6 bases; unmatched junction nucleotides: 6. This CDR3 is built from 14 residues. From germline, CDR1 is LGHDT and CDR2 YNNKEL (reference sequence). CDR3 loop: CASSLTRDRGEQYF. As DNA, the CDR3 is TGTGCCAGCAGCCTTACGCGGGACAGGGGCGAGCAGTACTTC.

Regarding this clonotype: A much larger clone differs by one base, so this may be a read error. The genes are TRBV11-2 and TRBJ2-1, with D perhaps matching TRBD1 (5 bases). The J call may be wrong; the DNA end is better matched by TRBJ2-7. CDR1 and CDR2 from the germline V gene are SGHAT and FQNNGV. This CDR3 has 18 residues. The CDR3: CVSSLGAIAASAYNEQYF. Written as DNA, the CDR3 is TGTGTCAGCAGCTTAGGGGCTATCGCTGCCTCCGCCTACAATGAGCAGTACTTC.

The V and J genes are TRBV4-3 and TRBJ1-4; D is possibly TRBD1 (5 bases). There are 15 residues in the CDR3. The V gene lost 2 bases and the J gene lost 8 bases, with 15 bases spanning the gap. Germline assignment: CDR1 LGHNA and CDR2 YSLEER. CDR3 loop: CASSQTSGRREKLFF. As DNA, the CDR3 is TGCGCCAGCAGCCAAACCTCAGGGCGCAGGGAAAAACTGTTTTTT.

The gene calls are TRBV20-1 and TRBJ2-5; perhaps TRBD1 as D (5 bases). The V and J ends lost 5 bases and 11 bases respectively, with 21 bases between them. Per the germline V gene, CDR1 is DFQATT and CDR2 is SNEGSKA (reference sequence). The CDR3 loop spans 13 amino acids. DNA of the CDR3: TGCAGTGCTTTTTCTGACAGCCTCAATGAGCAGTACTTC. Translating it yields CSAFSDSLNEQYF.

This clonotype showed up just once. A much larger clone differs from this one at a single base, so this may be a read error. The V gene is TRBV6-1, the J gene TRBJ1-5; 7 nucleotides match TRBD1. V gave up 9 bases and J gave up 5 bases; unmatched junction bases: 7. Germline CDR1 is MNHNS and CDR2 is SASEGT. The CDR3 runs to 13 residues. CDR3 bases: TGTGCCAGTTCGGGACAGAGCTATCAGCCCCAGCATTTT. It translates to CASSGQSYQPQHF.

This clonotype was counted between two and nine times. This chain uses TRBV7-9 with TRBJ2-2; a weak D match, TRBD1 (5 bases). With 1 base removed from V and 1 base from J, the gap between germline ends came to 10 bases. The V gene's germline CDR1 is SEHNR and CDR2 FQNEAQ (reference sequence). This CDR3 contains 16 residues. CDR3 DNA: TGTGCCAGCAGCTTAGGGACAAACATGAACACCGGGGAGCTGTTTTTT. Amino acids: CASSLGTNMNTGELFF.

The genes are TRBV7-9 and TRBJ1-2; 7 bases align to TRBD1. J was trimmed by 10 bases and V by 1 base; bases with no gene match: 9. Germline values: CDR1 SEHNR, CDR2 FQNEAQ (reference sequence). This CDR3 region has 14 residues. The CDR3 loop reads CASSLEAGTVLYTF. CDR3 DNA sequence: TGTGCCAGCAGCTTAGAGGCCGGGACAGTGCTCTACACCTTC.

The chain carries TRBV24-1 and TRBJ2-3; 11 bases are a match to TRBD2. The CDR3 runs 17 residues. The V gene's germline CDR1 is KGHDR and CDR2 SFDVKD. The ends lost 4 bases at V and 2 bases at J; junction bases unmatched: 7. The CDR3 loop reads CATSDTLAGGFTDTQYF. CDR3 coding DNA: TGTGCCACCAGTGACACTCTAGCGGGGGGATTCACAGATACGCAGTATTTT.

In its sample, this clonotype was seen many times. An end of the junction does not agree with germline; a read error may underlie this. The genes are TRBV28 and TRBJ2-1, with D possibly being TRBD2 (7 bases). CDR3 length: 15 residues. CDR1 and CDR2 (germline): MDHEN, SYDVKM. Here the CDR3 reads CASSLDSGTYNEQFF. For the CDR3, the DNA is TGCGCCAGCAGCTTGGACAGCGGGACCTACAATGAGCAGTTCTTC.

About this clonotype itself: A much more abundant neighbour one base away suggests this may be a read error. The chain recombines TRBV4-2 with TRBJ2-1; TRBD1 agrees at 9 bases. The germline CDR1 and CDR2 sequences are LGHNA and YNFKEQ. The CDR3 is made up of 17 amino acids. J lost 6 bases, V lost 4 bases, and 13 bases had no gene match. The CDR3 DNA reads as TGTGCCAGCAGCCCACGGACAGGGGTAGGTATGAGCAATGAGCAGTTCTTC. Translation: CASSPRTGVGMSNEQFF.

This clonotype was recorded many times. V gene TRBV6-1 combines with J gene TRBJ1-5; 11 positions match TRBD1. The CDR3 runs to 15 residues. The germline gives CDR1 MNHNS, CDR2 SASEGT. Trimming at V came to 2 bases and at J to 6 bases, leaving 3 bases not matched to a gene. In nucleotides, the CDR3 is TGTGCCAGCAGTGAACCGGGACAGGGGGGTCAGCCCCAGCATTTT. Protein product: CASSEPGQGGQPQHF.

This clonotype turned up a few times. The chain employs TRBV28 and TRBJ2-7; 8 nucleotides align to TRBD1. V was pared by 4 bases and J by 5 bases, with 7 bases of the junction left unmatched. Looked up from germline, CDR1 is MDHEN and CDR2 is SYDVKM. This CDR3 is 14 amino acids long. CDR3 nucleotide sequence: TGTGCCAGCAGTTCGACAGGGGCTAGGAACGAGCAGTACTTC. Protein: CASSSTGARNEQYF.

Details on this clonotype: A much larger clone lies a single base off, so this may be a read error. The CDR3 coding sequence is TGTGCCAGCAGCTTAGCAGGGCAAACCGGGGAGCGGTTTTTT. Translation: CASSLAGQTGERFF. V and J are TRBV7-9 and TRBJ2-2, with D perhaps TRBD2 (5 bases). The CDR3 contains 14 residues. Germline CDR1 SEHNR, CDR2 FQNEAQ (reference sequence).

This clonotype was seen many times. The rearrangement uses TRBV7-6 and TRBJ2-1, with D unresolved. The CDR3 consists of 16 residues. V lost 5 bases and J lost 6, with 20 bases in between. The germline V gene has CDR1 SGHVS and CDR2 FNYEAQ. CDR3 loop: CASSHSPPGAGNEQFF. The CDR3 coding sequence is TGTGCCAGCAGCCATAGTCCCCCGGGCGCCGGCAATGAGCAGTTCTTC.

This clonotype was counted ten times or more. The CDR3 here is CASRPGGLQETQYF. As DNA, the CDR3 is TGCGCCAGCAGACCAGGGGGCCTACAAGAGACCCAGTACTTC. The V and J genes are TRBV5-1 and TRBJ2-5; 8 bases line up with TRBD1. CDR1 and CDR2 (germline): SGHRS, YFSETQ. The CDR3 sequence is 14 residues long. Trimming removed 5 bases from V and 2 bases from J; junction bases left unmatched: 5. Filled out from reference TRBV5-1 and TRBJ2-5, the complete variable domain reads KAGVTQTPRYLIKTRGQQVTLSCSPISGHRSVSWYQQTPGQGLQFLFEYFSETQRNKGNFPGRFSGRQFSNSRSEMNVSTLELGDSALYLCASRPGGLQETQYFGPGTRLLVL.

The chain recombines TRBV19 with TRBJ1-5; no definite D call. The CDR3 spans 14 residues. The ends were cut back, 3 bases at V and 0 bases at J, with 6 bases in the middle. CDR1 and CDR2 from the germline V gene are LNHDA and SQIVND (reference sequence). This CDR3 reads CASSILDSNQPQHF. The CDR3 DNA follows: TGTGCCAGTAGTATCCTGGATAGCAATCAGCCCCAGCATTTT.

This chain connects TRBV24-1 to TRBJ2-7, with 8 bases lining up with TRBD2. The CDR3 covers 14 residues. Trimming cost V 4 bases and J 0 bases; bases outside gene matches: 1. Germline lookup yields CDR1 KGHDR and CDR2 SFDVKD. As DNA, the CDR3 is TGTGCCACCAGTGACGCGGGAGGCTCCTACGAGCAGTACTTC. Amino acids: CATSDAGGSYEQYF.

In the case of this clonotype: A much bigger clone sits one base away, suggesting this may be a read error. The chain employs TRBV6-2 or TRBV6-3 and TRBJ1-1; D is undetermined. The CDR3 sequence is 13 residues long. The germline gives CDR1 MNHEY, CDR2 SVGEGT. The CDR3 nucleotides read TGTGCCAGCGAAGCAAACATGAACGCTGAAGCTTTCTTT. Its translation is CASEANMNAEAFF.

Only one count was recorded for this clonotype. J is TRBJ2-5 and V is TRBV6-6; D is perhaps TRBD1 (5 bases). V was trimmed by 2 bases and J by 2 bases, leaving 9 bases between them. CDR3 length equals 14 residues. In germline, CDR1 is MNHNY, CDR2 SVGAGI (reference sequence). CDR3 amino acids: CASSYGYRQETQYF. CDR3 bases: TGTGCCAGCAGTTACGGGTACAGGCAAGAGACCCAGTACTTC.

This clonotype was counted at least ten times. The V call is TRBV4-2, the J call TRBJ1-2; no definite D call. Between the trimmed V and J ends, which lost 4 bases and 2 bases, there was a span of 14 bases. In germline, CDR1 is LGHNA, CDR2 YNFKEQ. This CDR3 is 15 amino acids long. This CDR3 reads CASSPPERENYGYTF. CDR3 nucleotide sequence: TGTGCCAGCAGCCCACCGGAGAGGGAGAACTATGGCTACACCTTC.

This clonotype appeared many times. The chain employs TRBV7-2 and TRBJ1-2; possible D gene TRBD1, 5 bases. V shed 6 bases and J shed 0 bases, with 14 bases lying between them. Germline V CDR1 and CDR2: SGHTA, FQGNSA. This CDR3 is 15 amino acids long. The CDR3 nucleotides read TGTGCCAGCAGTCGCGCGGGGGATCCTAACTATGGCTACACCTTC. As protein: CASSRAGDPNYGYTF. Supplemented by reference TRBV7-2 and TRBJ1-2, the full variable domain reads GAGVSQSPSNKVTEKGKDVELRCDPISGHTALYWYRQSLGQGLEFLIYFQGNSAPDKSGLPSDRFSAERTGGSVSTLTIQRTQQEDSAVYLCASSRAGDPNYGYTFGSGTRLTVV.

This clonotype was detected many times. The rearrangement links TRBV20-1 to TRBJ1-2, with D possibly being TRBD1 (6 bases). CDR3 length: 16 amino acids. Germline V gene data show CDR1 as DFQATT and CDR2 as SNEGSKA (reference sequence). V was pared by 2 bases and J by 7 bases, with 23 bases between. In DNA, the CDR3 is TGCAGTGCTAGATCGCTTCACCCAACAGGGTCGGGTGGCTACACCTTC. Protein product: CSARSLHPTGSGGYTF.

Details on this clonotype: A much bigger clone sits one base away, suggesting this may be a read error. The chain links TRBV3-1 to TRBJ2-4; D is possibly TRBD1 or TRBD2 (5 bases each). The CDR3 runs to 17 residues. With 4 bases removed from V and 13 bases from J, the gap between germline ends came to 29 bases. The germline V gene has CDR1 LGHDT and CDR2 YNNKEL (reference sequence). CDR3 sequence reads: CASSPRTRGACSYGQYF. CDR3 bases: TGTGCCAGCAGCCCCAGAACCCGGGGCGCATGCTCCTACGGGCAGTACTTC. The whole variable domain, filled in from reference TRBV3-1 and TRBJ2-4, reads DTAVSQTPKYLVTQMGNDKSIKCEQNLGHDTMYWYKQDSKKFLKIMFSYNNKELIINETVPNRFSPKSPDKAHLNLHINSLELGDSAVYFCASSPRTRGACSYGQYFGAGTRLSVL.